This TCR beta chain originates from a study of Ad26.COV2.S vaccination and SARS-CoV-2 variants. Treatment of the sample: some 20 received Ad26.COV2.S at low or high dose, single or two shots; five or six received placebo; per-sample allocation not given. Day 63 following the first vaccine or placebo injection was when the samples were taken. Per germline, CDR1 MNHEY and CDR2 SVGAGI. V dropped 7 bases and J dropped 1; count of bases not matched to a gene: 4. The CDR3 contains 15 residues. Findings and caveats of the study: Higher spike-specific TCR breadth was found in vaccine recipients than in placebo recipients. Researchers cautioned that TCR breadth and depth analyses may have underestimated total T cell responses. Comparability of non-spike TCR breadth was observed across vaccine and placebo recipients.

Comment on this clone: Its matching antigen is unknown.

The protocol was immunoSEQ multiplex PCR, while the TCRdb copy is restricted to in-frame clones and leaves out a portion. The sample records about 400,000 clones, roughly four fifths being singletons. The rearrangement uses TRBV6-5 and TRBJ1-5; TRBD1 agrees at 10 bases. This sequence originates from a person aged 18 to 59 who received the Ad26.COV2.S COVID-19 vaccine or a placebo. The sample here was peripheral blood, taken in a trial of Ad26.COV2.S vaccine versus placebo. The CDR3 bases are TGTGCCAGCACCCTGACAGGGGGCAGCAATCAGCCCCAGCATTTT. This sequence encodes CASTLTGGSNQPQHF.